This record concerns one TCR beta chain sequence. What it binds is not known. This entry belongs to a study of OX40 agonist ivuxolimab in advanced cancers. Turning to the study itself: Past anti-PD-1, anti-PD-L1 or anti-CTLA-4 therapy was accepted, and 40% to 45% had received some. Findings of the study overall: Clones of CD4+ and CD8+ blood T cells grew by week 6 at doses of 0.1 to 3.0 mg/kg.

The protocol was immunoSEQ multiplex PCR, while the TCRdb copy is restricted to in-frame clones and leaves out a portion. The sample contains 45,000 to 55,000 clones, around 80% of which appear only once. This CDR3 region has 14 residues. Germline V CDR1 and CDR2: SGHDT, YYEEEE. V was trimmed by 0 bases and J by 4 bases, leaving 9 bases between them. The J gene is TRBJ2-3, the V gene TRBV5-6; D is unresolved. The specimen was CD4+ or CD8+ T cells sorted from blood, collected in a trial of the OX40 agonist ivuxolimab. The origin of this receptor is an adult with an advanced solid tumor such as melanoma, head and neck, liver or kidney cancer. CDR3: CASSLASISDTQYF. The CDR3 bases are TGTGCCAGCAGCTTGGCCTCGATATCAGATACGCAGTATTTT.